This TCR beta chain was profiled in a study of shared clonotypes between healthy human individuals. Broader study findings: Blood was the sole source, and tissue repertoires probably differ.

Researchers partitioned CD4+ cells into CD45RA+ naive and CD45RA-negative memory subsets. Each subset's genomic DNA was split evenly across several immunoSEQ plates. Sequencing was performed with immunoSEQ multiplex PCR; in TCRdb, only in-frame clones are kept and a portion is missing. Counted here are roughly 1,100,000 clones, 65% to 80% occurring once; the ten biggest clones make up approximately 1.5%. Concerning this clone: Its antigen is not identified.

Trimming left V 5 bases short and J 1 base short, with 18 bases between. The CDR3 extends over 17 amino acids. Looked up from germline, CDR1 is LNHNV and CDR2 is YYDKDF (reference sequence). This clonotype was sampled from a young man in good health. The rearrangement uses TRBV15 and TRBJ1-5, with D possibly matching TRBD1 (5 bases). The sample comprised memory CD4+ T cells sorted from blood. Subset specified: CD45RA-negative fraction. This CDR3 is CATSSWEQRGSNQPQHF. CDR3 nucleotides: TGTGCCACCAGCTCATGGGAACAGAGGGGCAGCAATCAGCCCCAGCATTTT.